The 25 T cell receptor beta chains below were found in one sample sequenced in a study of cytomegalovirus exposure and HLA in healthy donors. Generated by immunoSEQ multiplex PCR, the TCRdb table keeps only in-frame clones and is missing some. Among approximately 60,000 clones listed, about 95% were seen once. Sequencing was performed on PBMCs. The source of these receptors is a woman between 18 and 29 years old in good health and CMV-seropositive.

The genes are TRBV28 and TRBJ2-3, with TRBD1 matching over 8 bases. CDR1 is MDHEN, CDR2 SYDVKM, per germline. This CDR3 region has 14 residues. The V segment lost 7 bases and the J segment 4 bases; nucleotides outside the gene matches: 7. The CDR3 DNA is TGTGCCAGCAAATCGACAGGGGATGCAGATACGCAGTATTTT. Protein sequence: CASKSTGDADTQYF.

The chain joins TRBV27 to TRBJ1-6; possibly TRBD1 for D (6 bases). This CDR3 is built from 14 residues. V was pared by 6 bases and J by 7 bases, with 13 bases between. Germline CDR1 and CDR2: MNHEY and SMNVEV (reference sequence). The CDR3 nucleotides are TGTGCCAGCAGCGTAGACAGGCTAAATTCACCCCTCCACTTT. It is translated as CASSVDRLNSPLHF.

V and J are TRBV27 and TRBJ2-1, with a possible D match to TRBD2 (6 bases). V shed 2 bases and J shed 4 bases, with 15 bases lying between them. The CDR3 contains 16 residues. Germline values: CDR1 MNHEY, CDR2 SMNVEV (reference sequence). The CDR3 reads CASSLNSASEYNEQFF. Written as DNA, the CDR3 is TGTGCCAGCAGTTTAAATTCGGCTAGCGAGTACAATGAGCAGTTCTTC.

The V gene is TRBV7-3, the J gene TRBJ1-2, with 10 bases fitting TRBD1. The V and J ends lost 5 bases and 6 bases, in that order; junction bases with no gene match: 6. Germline CDR1 is SGHTA and CDR2 is FQGTGA. The CDR3 runs to 14 residues. The chain's CDR3 is CASSATGGKHGYTF. The CDR3 nucleotides are TGTGCCAGCAGCGCGACAGGGGGCAAACATGGCTACACCTTC.

The chain links TRBV9 to TRBJ1-6; 7 bases are a match to TRBD1. The germline CDR1 and CDR2 sequences are SGDLS and YYNGEE. After removal of 3 bases from V and 8 bases from J, the junction contained 5 bases not matched to a gene. The CDR3 extends over 14 amino acids. DNA of the CDR3: TGTGCCAGCAGCGCGGGACAGCCTTATTCACCCCTCCACTTT. Encoded protein: CASSAGQPYSPLHF.

This chain connects TRBV2 to TRBJ2-3; maybe TRBD1 (5 bases). CDR1 SNHLY and CDR2 FYNNEI come from the germline V gene. The CDR3 extends over 17 amino acids. The germline V and J ends were trimmed by 2 bases and 1 base, with 16 bases remaining between them. The DNA for the CDR3 is TGTGCCAGCAGTGAATCAGGAAGGACATCGGGCACAGATACGCAGTATTTT. Translating it yields CASSESGRTSGTDTQYF.

This chain links TRBV28 with TRBJ2-5; no definite D call. V dropped 7 bases and J dropped 1 base, with 16 bases sitting between them. The CDR3 spans 15 residues. CDR1 MDHEN and CDR2 SYDVKM come from the germline V gene. The CDR3 loop is CASNRDSPPQETQYF. The CDR3 DNA is TGTGCCAGCAACCGAGACTCTCCACCCCAAGAGACCCAGTACTTC.

V is TRBV15 and J is TRBJ1-6, with a tentative D call TRBD1 (5 bases). The CDR3 is 14 residues long. V lost 7 bases and J 9 bases, leaving 16 bases between the germline ends. Germline V gene sequence: CDR1 LNHNV, CDR2 YYDKDF (reference sequence). CDR3 loop: CATKVSGVGSPLHF. Here the CDR3 DNA reads TGTGCCACCAAGGTTTCGGGGGTCGGTTCACCCCTCCACTTT.

V usage is TRBV5-4 and J usage is TRBJ2-2, with 9 bases lining up with TRBD1. Per germline, CDR1 SGHNT and CDR2 YYREEE (reference sequence). This CDR3 is 17 amino acids long. V lost 1 base, J lost 4 bases, and 8 bases stayed unmatched. Written as DNA, the CDR3 is TGTGCCAGCAGCTTGAAACTTCCGGGACAGGGCACCGGGGAGCTGTTTTTT. It is translated as CASSLKLPGQGTGELFF.

The chain has TRBV19 and TRBJ2-2; 7 nucleotides line up with TRBD1. CDR1 LNHDA and CDR2 SQIVND come from the germline V gene (reference sequence). The CDR3 has 15 residues. V lost 2 bases and J lost 4; bases outside the gene matches: 4. CDR3 in DNA: TGTGCCAGTAGTATAACGGGGACAGTCACCGGGGAGCTGTTTTTT. Its translation: CASSITGTVTGELFF. The full variable domain, its missing parts supplied by reference TRBV19 and TRBJ2-2, is DGGITQSPKYLFRKEGQNVTLSCEQNLNHDAMYWYRQDPGQGLRLIYYSQIVNDFQKGDIAEGYSVSREKKESFPLTVTSAQKNPTAFYLCASSITGTVTGELFFGEGSRLTVL.

V is TRBV6-5 and J is TRBJ2-1, with D possibly TRBD1 on 6 matching bases. CDR3 size: 16 residues. V shed 1 base and J shed 3 bases, with 13 bases lying between them. Germline V gene sequence: CDR1 MNHEY, CDR2 SVGAGI. In DNA, the CDR3 is TGTGCCAGCAGTTACTGGATACAGGGTGACTACAATGAGCAGTTCTTC. The encoded protein is CASSYWIQGDYNEQFF.

The rearrangement links TRBV7-2 to TRBJ2-1; D unclear. In germline, CDR1 is SGHTA, CDR2 FQGNSA. The CDR3 has 14 residues. Trimming left V 1 base short and J 8 bases short, with 12 bases between. CDR3 residues: CASSLDREVDEQFF. CDR3 sequence (DNA): TGTGCCAGCAGCTTAGATCGTGAGGTTGATGAGCAGTTCTTC. Based on the CDR3 plus reference TRBV7-2 and TRBJ2-1, the full variable domain is GAGVSQSPSNKVTEKGKDVELRCDPISGHTALYWYRQSLGQGLEFLIYFQGNSAPDKSGLPSDRFSAERTGGSVSTLTIQRTQQEDSAVYLCASSLDREVDEQFFGPGTRLTVL.

The chain is built from TRBV9 and TRBJ2-2; no clear D. The germline V gene encodes CDR1 SGDLS and CDR2 YYNGEE. This CDR3 has 14 amino acids. V gave up 0 bases and J gave up 4 bases, with 7 bases separating them. CDR3 bases: TGTGCCAGCAGCGTAGGGGCGTTCACCGGGGAGCTGTTTTTT. Amino acid sequence: CASSVGAFTGELFF.

The chain carries TRBV30 and TRBJ2-2, with 9 bases lining up with TRBD1. Germline V CDR1 and CDR2: GTSNPN, SVGIG (reference sequence). V dropped 5 bases and J dropped 4; count of bases not matched to a gene: 8. CDR3 length: 15 residues. The CDR3 DNA sequence: TGTGCCTGGGGCGGGACAGGGAGAAGCACCGGGGAGCTGTTTTTT. It yields the protein CAWGGTGRSTGELFF.

The genes are TRBV28 and TRBJ2-7; 7 nucleotides agree with TRBD1. V trimming: 3 bases; J trimming: 9 bases; junction bases outside the gene matches: 26. Germline assignment: CDR1 MDHEN and CDR2 SYDVKM. This CDR3 has 19 residues. For the CDR3, the DNA is TGTGCCAGCAGTTTGAACCCCGAGGACAGGACATTCAGGCGTACGAGGCAGTACTTC. Protein: CASSLNPEDRTFRRTRQYF.

The chain is built from TRBV11-2 and TRBJ2-7, with 9 bases identical to TRBD2. The CDR3 has 14 amino acids. Germline V CDR1 and CDR2: SGHAT, FQNNGV. V gave up 5 bases and J gave up 1 base; unmatched junction bases: 3. CDR3 protein: CASSRTSVSYEQYF. The CDR3 DNA reads as TGTGCCAGCAGCCGGACTAGCGTTTCCTACGAGCAGTACTTC.

The V and J genes are TRBV4-1 and TRBJ2-3; D call uncertain. The CDR3 totals 13 residues. Germline-derived CDR1 and CDR2 are MGHRA and YSYEKL. The V end lost 5 bases, the J end lost 1 base, and 7 bases lay between the germline ends. The CDR3 sequence: CASSNPGTDTQYF. The CDR3 DNA is TGCGCCAGCAGCAACCCGGGCACAGATACGCAGTATTTT.

V is TRBV19 and J is TRBJ2-7; 7 positions agree with TRBD2. Losses at the gene ends were 5 bases for V and 2 bases for J; bases not matched to a gene: 9. This CDR3 region has 15 residues. The germline V gene has CDR1 LNHDA and CDR2 SQIVND (reference sequence). Written as DNA, the CDR3 is TGTGCCAGTAGTGGCGGGGGATTCTCAGCCTACGAGCAGTACTTC. Its protein is CASSGGGFSAYEQYF.

The chain's CDR3 is CRAKCYGYTF. The CDR3 DNA is TGCAGGGCAAAGTGCTATGGCTACACCTTC. The chain carries TRBV20-1 and TRBJ1-2; D unresolved. CDR1 and CDR2 from the germline V gene are DFQATT and SNEGSKA (reference sequence). The CDR3 spans 10 residues.

The rearrangement links TRBV18 to TRBJ1-2; perhaps TRBD1 as D (5 bases). From germline, CDR1 is KGHSH and CDR2 LQKENI. Between the trimmed V and J ends, which lost 2 bases and 2 bases, there was a span of 21 bases. The CDR3 loop spans 18 amino acids. The CDR3 DNA reads as TGTGCCAGCTCACCAAGTGCGGGGGTGTTAGCAGGGAACTATGGCTACACCTTC. Protein sequence: CASSPSAGVLAGNYGYTF.

The rearrangement joins TRBV5-1 to TRBJ2-3; D uncertain. V lost 0 bases to trimming and J lost 3 bases, with 14 bases between them. Germline V gives CDR1 SGHRS, CDR2 YFSETQ. The CDR3 sequence is 16 residues long. CDR3 in DNA: TGCGCCAGCAGCTTGGACCCCGCTTTAACAACAGATACGCAGTATTTT. This codes for CASSLDPALTTDTQYF.

The V and J genes are TRBV11-3 and TRBJ2-1; D is possibly TRBD1 (6 bases). This CDR3 has 13 residues. V shed 5 bases and J shed 6 bases, with 11 bases lying between them. CDR1 is SGHNT and CDR2 is YENEEA in the germline V gene. The CDR3 spells CASSPLGANEQFF. The CDR3 coding sequence is TGTGCCAGCAGCCCTTTGGGGGCCAATGAGCAGTTCTTC.

The chain has TRBV15 and TRBJ2-6; 7 bases line up with TRBD2. CDR1 and CDR2 (germline): LNHNV, YYDKDF (reference sequence). Unmatched junction bases numbered 6, after V lost 3 bases and J lost 1 base. This CDR3 has 17 residues. This chain's CDR3 is CATSRGGLVSGANVLTF. The CDR3 nucleotides read TGTGCCACCAGCAGGGGGGGGTTAGTTTCTGGGGCCAACGTCCTGACTTTC.

This clone was recorded only once. The chain links TRBV27 to TRBJ2-7; D is possibly TRBD2 (6 bases). This CDR3 contains 16 residues. V lost 3 bases, J lost 12 bases, and 27 bases lay in between. Germline CDR1 is MNHEY and CDR2 is SMNVEV (reference sequence). CDR3 region: CASSFSGVGVVIGLYF. CDR3 sequence (DNA): TGTGCCAGCAGTTTCTCGGGGGTAGGGGTGGTTATAGGTCTGTACTTC.

The genes are TRBV7-3 and TRBJ2-7; the D gene is possibly TRBD1 (6 bases). Germline CDR1 is SGHTA and CDR2 is FQGTGA. Trimming took 8 bases from V and 7 from J, leaving 21 bases between them. This CDR3 contains 14 residues. This chain's CDR3 is CASSYGGRTTEQYF. CDR3 bases: TGTGCCAGCTCATATGGGGGCCGAACTACGGAGCAGTACTTC.